This note documents a single TCR beta chain sequence. Antigen unknown. Produced via immunoSEQ multiplex PCR; TCRdb's table is partial and in-frame only. The data contain 80,000 to 95,000 clones, roughly 91% of them seen just once; the ten biggest clones take up more than 1.5%. The trim removed 4 bases at V and 4 bases at J, leaving 4 bases unmatched. Germline assignment: CDR1 SGHRS and CDR2 YFSETQ. The CDR3 consists of 14 residues. The data derive from a study of graft-versus-host responses after intestinal transplantation. On the study more broadly: Following induction with anti-thymocyte globulin, all recipients were given tacrolimus and steroids for approximately 3 years.

Notes on the study in general: Circulating GvH clone levels at their peak were associated with HvG declines (early post-transplant).

This TCR derives from a human donor who received an intestinal transplant. The material sequenced was unstimulated CD8+ T cells sorted from spleen or lymph node cells, taken before intestinal transplant. The chain combines TRBV5-1 with TRBJ2-1; 8 bases agree with TRBD2. CDR3: CASSIGGGYNEQFF. CDR3 in DNA: TGCGCCAGCAGCATCGGGGGGGGATACAATGAGCAGTTCTTC.